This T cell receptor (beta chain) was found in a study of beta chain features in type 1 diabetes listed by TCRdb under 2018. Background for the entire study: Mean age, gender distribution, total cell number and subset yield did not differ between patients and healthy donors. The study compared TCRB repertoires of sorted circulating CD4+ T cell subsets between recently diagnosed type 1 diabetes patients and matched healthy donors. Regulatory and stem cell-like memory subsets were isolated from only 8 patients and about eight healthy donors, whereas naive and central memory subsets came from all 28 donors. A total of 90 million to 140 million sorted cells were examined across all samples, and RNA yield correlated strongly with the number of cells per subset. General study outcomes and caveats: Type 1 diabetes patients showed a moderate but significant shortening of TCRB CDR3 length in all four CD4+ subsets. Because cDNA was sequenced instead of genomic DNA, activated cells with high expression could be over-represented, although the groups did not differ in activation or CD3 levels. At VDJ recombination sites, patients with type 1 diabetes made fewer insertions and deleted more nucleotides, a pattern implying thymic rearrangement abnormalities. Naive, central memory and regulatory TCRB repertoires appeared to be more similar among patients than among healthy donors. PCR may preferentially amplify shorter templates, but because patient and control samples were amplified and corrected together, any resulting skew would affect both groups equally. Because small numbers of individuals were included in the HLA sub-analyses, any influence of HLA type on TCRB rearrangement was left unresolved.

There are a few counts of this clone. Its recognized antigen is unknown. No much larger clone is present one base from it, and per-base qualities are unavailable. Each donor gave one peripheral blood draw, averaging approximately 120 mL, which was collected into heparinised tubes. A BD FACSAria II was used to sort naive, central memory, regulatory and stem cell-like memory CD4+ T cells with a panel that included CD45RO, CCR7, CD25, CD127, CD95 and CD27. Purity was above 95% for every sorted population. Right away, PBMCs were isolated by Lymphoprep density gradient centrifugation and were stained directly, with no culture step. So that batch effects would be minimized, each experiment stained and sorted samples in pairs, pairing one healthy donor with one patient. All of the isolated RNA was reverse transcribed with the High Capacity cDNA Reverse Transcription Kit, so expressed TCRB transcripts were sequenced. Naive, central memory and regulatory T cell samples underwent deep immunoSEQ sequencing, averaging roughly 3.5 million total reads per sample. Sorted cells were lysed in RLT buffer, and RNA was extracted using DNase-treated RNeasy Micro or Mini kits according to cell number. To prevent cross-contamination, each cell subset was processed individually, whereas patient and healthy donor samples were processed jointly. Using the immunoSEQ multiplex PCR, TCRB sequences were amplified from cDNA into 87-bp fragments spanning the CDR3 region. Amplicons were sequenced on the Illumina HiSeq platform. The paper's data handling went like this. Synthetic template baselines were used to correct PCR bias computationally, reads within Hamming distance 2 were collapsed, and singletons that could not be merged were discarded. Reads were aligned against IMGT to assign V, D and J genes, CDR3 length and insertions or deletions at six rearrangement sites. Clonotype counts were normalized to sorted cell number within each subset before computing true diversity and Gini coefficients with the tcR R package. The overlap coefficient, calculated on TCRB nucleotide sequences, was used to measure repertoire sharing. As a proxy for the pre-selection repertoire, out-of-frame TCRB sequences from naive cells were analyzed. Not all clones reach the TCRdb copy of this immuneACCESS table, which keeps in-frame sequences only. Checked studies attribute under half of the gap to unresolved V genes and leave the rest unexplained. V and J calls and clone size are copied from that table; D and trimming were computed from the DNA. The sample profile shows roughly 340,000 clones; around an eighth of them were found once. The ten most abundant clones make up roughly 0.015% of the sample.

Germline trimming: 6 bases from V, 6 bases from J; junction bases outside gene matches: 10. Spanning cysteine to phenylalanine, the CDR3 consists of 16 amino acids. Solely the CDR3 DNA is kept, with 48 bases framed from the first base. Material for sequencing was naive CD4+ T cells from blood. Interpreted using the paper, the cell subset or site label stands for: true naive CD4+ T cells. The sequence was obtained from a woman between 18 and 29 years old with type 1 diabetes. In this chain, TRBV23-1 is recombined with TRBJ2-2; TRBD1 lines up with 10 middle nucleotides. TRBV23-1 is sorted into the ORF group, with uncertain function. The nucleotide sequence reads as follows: TGCGCCAGCAGGGGGGGAGGACAGGGGGTGTCCGGGGAGCTGTTTTTT. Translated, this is CASRGGGQGVSGELFF.